Included here is one TCR beta chain sequence, with context. The CDR3 has 16 residues. Unmatched junction bases numbered 13, after V lost 9 bases and J lost 5 bases. Germline assignment: CDR1 SNHLY and CDR2 FYNNEI. These data originate in a study of early T cells in non-severe SARS-CoV-2 infection. Individual cDNA molecules received unique molecular identifiers. TCRdb used MiXCR to reprocess the 5' RACE reads, holding one entry per CDR3 protein. Seen here are tens of thousands of distinct CDR3 sequences, roughly a tenth observed once, and the top ten hold approximately 9%. Sample: whole blood. This receptor was obtained from an adult who was a healthcare worker with PCR-confirmed SARS-CoV-2 infection or an uninfected control (not recorded which). The chain has TRBV2 and TRBJ2-1, with 10 bases matching TRBD2. The CDR3 loop is CARRVLAGVSNNEQFF. The CDR3 bases are TGTGCCAGGAGGGTCCTAGCGGGAGTTTCCAACAATGAGCAGTTCTTC.